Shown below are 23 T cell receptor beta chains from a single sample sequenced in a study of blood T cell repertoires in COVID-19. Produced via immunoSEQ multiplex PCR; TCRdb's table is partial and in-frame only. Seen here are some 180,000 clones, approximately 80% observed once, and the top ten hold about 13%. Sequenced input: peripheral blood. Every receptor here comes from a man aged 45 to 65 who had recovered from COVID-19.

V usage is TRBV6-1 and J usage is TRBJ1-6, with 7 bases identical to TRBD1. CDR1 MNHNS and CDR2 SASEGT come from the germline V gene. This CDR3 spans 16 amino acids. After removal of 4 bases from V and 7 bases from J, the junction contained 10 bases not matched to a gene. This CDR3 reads CASSGSWDRYNSPLHF. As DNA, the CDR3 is TGTGCCAGCAGTGGATCCTGGGACAGATACAATTCACCCCTCCACTTT.

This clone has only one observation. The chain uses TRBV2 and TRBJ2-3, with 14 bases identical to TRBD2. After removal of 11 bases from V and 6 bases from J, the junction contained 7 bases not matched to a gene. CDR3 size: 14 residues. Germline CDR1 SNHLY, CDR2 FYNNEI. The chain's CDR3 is CAQTGTSGSDTQYF. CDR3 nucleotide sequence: TGTGCCCAAACCGGGACTAGCGGGAGCGATACGCAGTATTTT.

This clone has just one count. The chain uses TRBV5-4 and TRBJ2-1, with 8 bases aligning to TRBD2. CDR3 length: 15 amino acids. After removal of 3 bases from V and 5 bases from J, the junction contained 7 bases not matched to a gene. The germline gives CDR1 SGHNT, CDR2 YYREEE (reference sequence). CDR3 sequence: CASSSGRESNNEQFF. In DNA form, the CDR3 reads TGTGCCAGCAGCTCCGGGAGGGAGTCTAACAATGAGCAGTTCTTC.

The CDR3 DNA sequence: TGTGCCAGCAGATTTACCCGACAGGGGATGGCCGGGGAGCTGTTTTTT. Translated, it gives CASRFTRQGMAGELFF. The chain links TRBV27 to TRBJ2-2, with TRBD1 matching 8 bases. The CDR3 totals 16 residues. The ends lost 6 bases at V and 6 bases at J; junction bases unmatched: 12. CDR1 is MNHEY and CDR2 is SMNVEV in the germline V gene (reference sequence).

DNA for the CDR3: TGTGCCAGCAGTTACCGTGTCGAGAGGGAGCAGTACTTC. Translated: CASSYRVEREQYF. This chain joins TRBV6-2 or TRBV6-3 and TRBJ2-7; unclear D gene. CDR3 length equals 13 residues. Germline V lookup: CDR1 MNHEY, CDR2 SVGEGT. V was shortened by 2 bases and J by 7 bases, with 12 bases between the two germline ends.

CDR3 amino acids: CASSLIVDTGELFF. The CDR3 DNA reads as TGTGCCAGCAGCTTAATAGTGGACACCGGGGAGCTGTTTTTT. The chain recombines TRBV11-2 with TRBJ2-2; D ambiguous. Germline-derived CDR1 and CDR2 are SGHAT and FQNNGV. This CDR3 region has 14 residues. Deletions cut 2 bases from V and 3 bases from J, with 7 bases between.

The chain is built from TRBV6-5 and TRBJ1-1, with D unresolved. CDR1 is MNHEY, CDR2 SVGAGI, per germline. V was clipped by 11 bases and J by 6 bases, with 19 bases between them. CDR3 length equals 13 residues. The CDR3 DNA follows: TGTGCCGTCCGGGGAGCGGCCCGCCCTGAAGCTTTCTTT. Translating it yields CAVRGAARPEAFF.

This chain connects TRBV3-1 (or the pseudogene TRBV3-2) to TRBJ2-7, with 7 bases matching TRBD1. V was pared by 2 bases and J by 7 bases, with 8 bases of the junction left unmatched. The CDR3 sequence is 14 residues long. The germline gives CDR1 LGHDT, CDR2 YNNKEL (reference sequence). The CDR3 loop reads CASSQRDSNGEQYF. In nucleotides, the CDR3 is TGTGCCAGCAGCCAAAGGGACAGCAACGGAGAGCAGTACTTC.

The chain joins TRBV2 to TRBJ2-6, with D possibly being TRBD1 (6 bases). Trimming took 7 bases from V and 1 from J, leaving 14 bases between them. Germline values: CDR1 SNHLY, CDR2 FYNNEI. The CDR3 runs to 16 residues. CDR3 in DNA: TGTGCCAGCACCGAGAGCAGGGGTTCTGGGGCCAACGTCCTGACTTTC. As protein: CASTESRGSGANVLTF. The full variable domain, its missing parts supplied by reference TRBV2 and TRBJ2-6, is EPEVTQTPSHQVTQMGQEVILRCVPISNHLYFYWYRQILGQKVEFLVSFYNNEISEKSEIFDDQFSVERPDGSNFTLKIRSTKLEDSAMYFCASTESRGSGANVLTFGAGSRLTVL.

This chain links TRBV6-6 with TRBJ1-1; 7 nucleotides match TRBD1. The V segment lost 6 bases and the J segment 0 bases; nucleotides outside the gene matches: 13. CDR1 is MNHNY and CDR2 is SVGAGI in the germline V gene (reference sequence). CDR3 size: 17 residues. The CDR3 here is CASSRQGFAPLNTEAFF. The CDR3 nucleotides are TGTGCCAGCAGCCGACAGGGTTTCGCCCCCTTGAACACTGAAGCTTTCTTT.

The CDR3 region has the DNA TGTGCCAGCAGCGTTGGCATGCCTGAAACTGGAAACACCATATATTTT. Protein product: CASSVGMPETGNTIYF. The chain is built from TRBV9 and TRBJ1-3, with D hard to call. Trimming shortened V by 2 bases and J by 2 bases, and 14 bases separated the two germline ends. From germline, CDR1 is SGDLS and CDR2 YYNGEE. CDR3 length equals 16 residues.

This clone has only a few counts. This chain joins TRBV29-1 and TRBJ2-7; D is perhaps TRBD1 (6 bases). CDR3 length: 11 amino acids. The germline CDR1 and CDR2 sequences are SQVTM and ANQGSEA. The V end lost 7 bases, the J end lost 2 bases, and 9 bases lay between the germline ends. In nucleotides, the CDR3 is TGCAGCGCTGGGGACACCTACGAGCAGTACTTC. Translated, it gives CSAGDTYEQYF.

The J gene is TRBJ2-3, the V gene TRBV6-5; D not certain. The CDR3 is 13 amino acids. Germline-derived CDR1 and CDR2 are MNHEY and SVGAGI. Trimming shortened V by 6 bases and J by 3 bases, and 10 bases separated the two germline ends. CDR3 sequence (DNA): TGTGCCAGCAGCCAGGTAGATACAGATACGCAGTATTTT. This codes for CASSQVDTDTQYF.

CDR3 amino acids: CASSLDGGRSYEQYF. The CDR3 nucleotides are TGTGCCAGCAGCTTAGACGGCGGGAGATCCTACGAGCAGTACTTC. The chain links TRBV7-2 to TRBJ2-7; TRBD2 agrees at 7 bases. The CDR3 has 15 amino acids. Germline lookup yields CDR1 SGHTA and CDR2 FQGNSA. The V and J ends lost 1 base and 1 base, in that order; junction bases with no gene match: 4. Full variable domain (rest looked up from reference TRBV7-2 and TRBJ2-7): GAGVSQSPSNKVTEKGKDVELRCDPISGHTALYWYRQSLGQGLEFLIYFQGNSAPDKSGLPSDRFSAERTGGSVSTLTIQRTQQEDSAVYLCASSLDGGRSYEQYFGPGTRLTVT.

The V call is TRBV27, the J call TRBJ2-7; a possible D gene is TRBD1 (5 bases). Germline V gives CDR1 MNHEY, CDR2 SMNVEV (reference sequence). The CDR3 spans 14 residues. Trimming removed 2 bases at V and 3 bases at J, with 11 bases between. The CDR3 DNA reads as TGTGCCAGCAGTTTAACAGGTTGGATCTACGAGCAGTACTTC. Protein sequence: CASSLTGWIYEQYF.

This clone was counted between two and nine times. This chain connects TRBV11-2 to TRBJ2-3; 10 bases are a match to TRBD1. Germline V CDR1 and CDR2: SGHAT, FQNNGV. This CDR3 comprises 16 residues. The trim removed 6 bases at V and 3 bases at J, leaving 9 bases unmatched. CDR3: CASSRTDRGLTDTQYF. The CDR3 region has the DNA TGTGCCAGCAGTCGCACCGACAGGGGGCTTACAGATACGCAGTATTTT.

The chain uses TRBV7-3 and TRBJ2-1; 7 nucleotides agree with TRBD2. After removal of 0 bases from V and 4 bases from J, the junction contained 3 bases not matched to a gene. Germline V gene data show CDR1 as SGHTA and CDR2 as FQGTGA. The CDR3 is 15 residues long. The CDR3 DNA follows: TGTGCCAGCAGCTTAACGGGAGGGCCTTACAATGAGCAGTTCTTC. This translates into CASSLTGGPYNEQFF.

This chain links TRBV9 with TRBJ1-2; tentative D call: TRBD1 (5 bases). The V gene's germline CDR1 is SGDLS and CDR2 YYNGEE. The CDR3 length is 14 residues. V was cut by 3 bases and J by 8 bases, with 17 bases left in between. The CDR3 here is CASSGGRVRAGYTF. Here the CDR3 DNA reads TGTGCCAGCAGCGGAGGCAGGGTTCGTGCGGGCTACACCTTC.

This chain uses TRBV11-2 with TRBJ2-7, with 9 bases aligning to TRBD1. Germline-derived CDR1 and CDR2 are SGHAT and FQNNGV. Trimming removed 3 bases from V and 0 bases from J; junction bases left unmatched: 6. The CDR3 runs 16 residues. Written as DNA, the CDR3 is TGTGCCAGCAGCTTGACAGGGGGTTCTACCTCCTACGAGCAGTACTTC. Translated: CASSLTGGSTSYEQYF.

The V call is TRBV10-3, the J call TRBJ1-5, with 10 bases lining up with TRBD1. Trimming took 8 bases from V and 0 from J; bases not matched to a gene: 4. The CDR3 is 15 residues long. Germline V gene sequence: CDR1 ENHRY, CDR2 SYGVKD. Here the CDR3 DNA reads TGTGCCATCGGGACAGGGGCCCTTAGCAATCAGCCCCAGCATTTT. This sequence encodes CAIGTGALSNQPQHF.

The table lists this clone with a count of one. In DNA form, the CDR3 reads TGTGCCTGGAGTGTAGTACTAGCGGGAGTGGTCGGGGAGCTGTTTTTT. Translated, it gives CAWSVVLAGVVGELFF. The chain employs TRBV30 and TRBJ2-2; 11 bases align to TRBD2. The CDR3 runs 16 residues. Unmatched junction bases numbered 7, after V lost 0 bases and J lost 7 bases. Germline V CDR1 and CDR2: GTSNPN, SVGIG (reference sequence).

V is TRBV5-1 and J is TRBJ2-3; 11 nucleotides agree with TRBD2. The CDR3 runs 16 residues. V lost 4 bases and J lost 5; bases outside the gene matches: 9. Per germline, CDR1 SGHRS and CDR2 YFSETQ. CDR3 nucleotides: TGCGCCAGCAGCGAAGGACTAGCGGGTTCAAAAGATACGCAGTATTTT. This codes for CASSEGLAGSKDTQYF.

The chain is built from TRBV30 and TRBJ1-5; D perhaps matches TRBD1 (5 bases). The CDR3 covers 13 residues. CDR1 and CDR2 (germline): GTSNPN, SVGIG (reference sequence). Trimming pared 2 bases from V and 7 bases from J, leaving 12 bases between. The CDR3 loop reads CAWSLGAQQPQHF. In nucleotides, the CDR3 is TGTGCCTGGAGTCTAGGGGCTCAACAGCCCCAGCATTTT.